The entry below gives a single T cell receptor beta chain sequence along with its context. Its antigen is unknown. These data are taken from a study of T cell repertoires in cytomegalovirus infection. For the study at large: Recently described HLA-C-restricted plus well-studied HLA-B-restricted CMV epitopes were used. Public TCR beta signatures were indicative of both CMV infection and a matching HLA type. Study-wide findings and caveats: The ex vivo response was dominated by HLA-C-restricted CMV-specific TCR beta clonotypes.

Germline V CDR1 and CDR2: SGHAT, FQDESV (reference sequence). Trimming took 5 bases from V and 6 from J, leaving 10 bases between them. The CDR3 is 13 residues long. TCRdb reprocessed the reads via MiXCR and lists one record per CDR3 protein. The sample includes around 900,000 distinct CDR3 sequences, roughly 31% of them seen just once. The genes are TRBV11-1 and TRBJ2-2, with D tentatively TRBD1 (5 bases). The clonotype originates from a human donor in good health (CMV status not recorded). Some clones in this sample may be carry-over from other donors' samples. The source material was cultured CD8+ T cells from PBMCs, sampled from culture after CMV antigen stimulation. The CDR3 DNA follows: TGTGCCAGCAGCCCCAGGGTGGCCGGGGAGCTGTTTTTT. Residues: CASSPRVAGELFF.